This entry lists 24 T cell receptor beta chains sequenced from one sample in a study of T cell responses to AZD1222 COVID-19 vaccine. Clones were read by immunoSEQ multiplex PCR, and TCRdb kept only the in-frame ones, dropping some. Of 150,000 to 200,000 clones in the sample, 90% to 95% were seen once. This material consisted of peripheral blood, taken on day 0 of AZD1222 vaccination. These receptors came from an adult in good health.

The DNA for the CDR3 is TGCAGTGCTAGTGGGGGCGGGAATCAAGAGACCCAGTACTTC. It codes for CSASGGGNQETQYF. This rearrangement joins TRBV20-1 to TRBJ2-5, with D possibly being TRBD1 or TRBD2 (6 bases each). CDR1 DFQATT and CDR2 SNEGSKA come from the germline V gene (reference sequence). This CDR3 has 14 amino acids. V was cut by 3 bases and J by 2 bases, with 13 bases left in between.

The chain carries TRBV7-6 and TRBJ2-5; D may match TRBD1 or TRBD2 (5 bases each). V lost 4 bases and J lost 5, with 17 bases in between. This CDR3 contains 15 residues. Germline CDR1 is SGHVS and CDR2 is FNYEAQ. CDR3 sequence reads: CASSSSFGAGETQYF. CDR3 DNA sequence: TGTGCCAGCAGCTCCTCCTTCGGGGCAGGGGAGACCCAGTACTTC.

This chain connects TRBV12-3 or TRBV12-4 to TRBJ1-6; D unclear. The CDR3 extends over 12 amino acids. The V end lost 6 bases, the J end lost 13 bases, and 13 bases lay between the germline ends. CDR3 sequence: CASSSTSGPLHF. CDR3 nucleotides: TGTGCCAGCAGCTCCACCTCGGGTCCCCTCCACTTT.

The V call is TRBV27, the J call TRBJ1-2; 9 nucleotides match TRBD1. The CDR3 has 16 residues. Unmatched junction bases numbered 12, after V lost 5 bases and J lost 5 bases. Germline CDR1 reads MNHEY; CDR2 reads SMNVEV (reference sequence). In nucleotides, the CDR3 is TGTGCCAGCAGTACACTACAGGGGGCCACAGGTTATGGCTACACCTTC. Protein: CASSTLQGATGYGYTF.

The chain links TRBV6-2 or TRBV6-3 to TRBJ1-6; D gene unclear. The V gene's germline CDR1 is MNHEY and CDR2 SVGEGT. Trimming removed 2 bases at V and 9 bases at J, with 11 bases between. This CDR3 spans 14 amino acids. The CDR3 coding sequence is TGTGCCAGCAGTTACGGCCATACACTTTCACCCCTCCACTTT. It translates to CASSYGHTLSPLHF.

V gene TRBV28 combines with J gene TRBJ1-6; D is ambiguous. In germline, CDR1 is MDHEN, CDR2 SYDVKM. Trimming removed 4 bases from V and 7 bases from J, with 17 bases in between. The CDR3 loop spans 16 amino acids. CDR3 residues: CASSSPGAGLNSPLHF. Written as DNA, the CDR3 is TGTGCCAGCAGTTCCCCGGGTGCGGGCCTAAATTCACCCCTCCACTTT.

V usage is TRBV28 and J usage is TRBJ1-1, with a tentative D call TRBD1 (5 bases). Germline V gene lookup returns CDR1 MDHEN and CDR2 SYDVKM. The CDR3 loop spans 14 amino acids. V gave up 2 bases and J gave up 4 bases, with 11 bases separating them. The CDR3 is CASSLLSGATEAFF. Here the CDR3 DNA reads TGTGCCAGCAGTTTACTTAGTGGGGCCACTGAAGCTTTCTTT.

The chain recombines TRBV19 with TRBJ1-1; a weak D match, TRBD1 (5 bases). Germline-derived CDR1 and CDR2 are LNHDA and SQIVND (reference sequence). The CDR3 totals 14 residues. Trimming removed 3 bases at V and 1 base at J, with 9 bases between. CDR3 residues: CASSMDGGNTEAFF. CDR3 DNA sequence: TGTGCCAGTAGTATGGACGGGGGGAACACTGAAGCTTTCTTT.

DNA for the CDR3: TGTGCCAGTAGTCCGGGACAGGGGCCCGGGGCTGAAAAACTGTTTTTT. Amino acid sequence: CASSPGQGPGAEKLFF. The chain recombines TRBV19 with TRBJ1-4, with 10 bases that match TRBD1. Trimming took 5 bases from V and 7 from J; bases not matched to a gene: 10. Germline CDR1 is LNHDA and CDR2 is SQIVND (reference sequence). The CDR3 loop spans 16 amino acids. The complete variable domain, with remaining parts taken from reference TRBV19 and TRBJ1-4, reads DGGITQSPKYLFRKEGQNVTLSCEQNLNHDAMYWYRQDPGQGLRLIYYSQIVNDFQKGDIAEGYSVSREKKESFPLTVTSAQKNPTAFYLCASSPGQGPGAEKLFFGSGTQLSVL.

This rearrangement joins TRBV5-4 to TRBJ2-1; TRBD1 aligns across 8 bases. The V gene end was trimmed by 4 bases and the J gene end by 4 bases; junction bases not matched to a gene: 4. The CDR3 contains 14 residues. Germline-derived CDR1 and CDR2 are SGHNT and YYREEE (reference sequence). The CDR3 here is CASSPGQAYNEQFF. CDR3 nucleotide sequence: TGTGCCAGCAGCCCGGGACAGGCTTACAATGAGCAGTTCTTC.

This sequence joins TRBV5-5 and TRBJ1-4, with D hard to call. CDR1 and CDR2 from the germline V gene are SGHKS and YYEKEE (reference sequence). The CDR3 totals 14 residues. The ends were cut back, 7 bases at V and 5 bases at J, with 15 bases in the middle. The CDR3 sequence is CASGSLGGNEKLFF. The CDR3 DNA reads as TGTGCCAGCGGATCCCTGGGAGGAAATGAAAAACTGTTTTTT.

The table lists this clone with a count of one. V gene TRBV19 combines with J gene TRBJ1-1, with unresolved D. CDR1 and CDR2 (germline): LNHDA, SQIVND (reference sequence). The CDR3 is made up of 10 amino acids. V shed 8 bases and J shed 5 bases, with 6 bases lying between them. The CDR3 bases are TGTGCCAGTGGACGTACTGAAGCTTTCTTT. This sequence encodes CASGRTEAFF.

V and J are TRBV12-3 or TRBV12-4 and TRBJ1-2; D is ambiguous. The ends were cut back, 6 bases at V and 4 bases at J, with 9 bases in the middle. The CDR3 runs to 12 residues. CDR3: CASSHVTYGYTF. CDR3 DNA: TGTGCCAGCAGCCACGTGACCTATGGCTACACCTTC.

The chain uses TRBV30 and TRBJ2-3; possibly TRBD2 for D (6 bases). V shed 1 base and J shed 0 bases, with 14 bases lying between them. The CDR3 is 16 amino acids. The V gene's germline CDR1 is GTSNPN and CDR2 SVGIG (reference sequence). CDR3 coding DNA: TGTGCCTGGAGTGCCCTCGGGGCGGGGAGCACAGATACGCAGTATTTT. Protein: CAWSALGAGSTDTQYF.

This sequence joins TRBV7-3 and TRBJ2-1, with unresolved D. Germline V gene data show CDR1 as SGHTA and CDR2 as FQGTGA. Trimming removed 3 bases from V and 0 bases from J, with 9 bases in between. CDR3 length equals 15 residues. CDR3 amino acids: CASSFQHSSYNEQFF. CDR3 DNA: TGTGCCAGCAGCTTTCAACATAGCTCCTACAATGAGCAGTTCTTC.

The V call is TRBV15, the J call TRBJ2-1; TRBD1 agrees at 9 bases. CDR3 length equals 16 residues. V trimming: 1 base; J trimming: 3 bases; junction bases outside the gene matches: 4. From germline, CDR1 is LNHNV and CDR2 YYDKDF (reference sequence). The CDR3 loop reads CATSRVWDRDYNEQFF. The CDR3 DNA sequence: TGTGCCACCAGCAGAGTGTGGGACAGGGACTACAATGAGCAGTTCTTC.

The V and J genes are TRBV5-4 and TRBJ1-1, with 9 bases matching TRBD1. The length of the CDR3 is 14 residues. Trimming removed 2 bases from V and 6 bases from J; junction bases left unmatched: 5. Germline V CDR1 and CDR2: SGHNT, YYREEE (reference sequence). CDR3 DNA: TGTGCCAGCAGCTTTTCGGGACAGGGCCCTGAAGCTTTCTTT. This codes for CASSFSGQGPEAFF.

This chain connects TRBV6-6 to TRBJ2-7; possibly TRBD2 for D (5 bases). V lost 6 bases and J 6 bases, leaving 24 bases between the germline ends. The CDR3 consists of 16 residues. Germline CDR1 MNHNY, CDR2 SVGAGI (reference sequence). CDR3 region: CASRSLLTGKTSEQYF. The CDR3 DNA follows: TGTGCCAGCAGGTCCCTGCTGACCGGGAAGACCTCCGAGCAGTACTTC.

This clone was seen once. This rearrangement joins TRBV28 to TRBJ2-7; 8 nucleotides match TRBD2. V lost 5 bases to trimming and J lost 0 bases; unmatched junction nucleotides: 3. The germline V gene encodes CDR1 MDHEN and CDR2 SYDVKM. CDR3 length: 14 residues. The CDR3 here is CASSLAGLSYEQYF. For the CDR3, the DNA is TGTGCCAGCAGTCTAGCGGGCCTCTCCTACGAGCAGTACTTC.

V and J are TRBV7-8 and TRBJ1-1; TRBD1 might be the D (5 bases). Looked up from germline, CDR1 is SGHVS and CDR2 is FQNEAQ. This CDR3 contains 15 residues. V gave up 1 base and J gave up 2 bases, with 11 bases separating them. In DNA, the CDR3 is TGTGCCAGCAGCTTAGTAGGGACGGAAAACACTGAAGCTTTCTTT. Translation gives CASSLVGTENTEAFF.

The V and J genes are TRBV18 and TRBJ2-2; D remains unclear. The CDR3 spans 15 residues. Germline loops: CDR1 KGHSH, CDR2 LQKENI. The V end lost 3 bases, the J end lost 5 bases, and 13 bases lay between the germline ends. The DNA for the CDR3 is TGTGCCAGCTCACCCCTCCACAGCAGGACCGGGGAGCTGTTTTTT. Its protein product is CASSPLHSRTGELFF.

V usage is TRBV6-5 and J usage is TRBJ2-1, with TRBD2 identical over 8 bases. Germline V CDR1 and CDR2: MNHEY, SVGAGI. The CDR3 totals 15 residues. With V trimmed by 5 bases and J by 5 bases, 8 bases remained unmatched. The DNA of the CDR3 is TGTGCCAGCAGTCCCAGGTGGCGGGAGGACAATGAGCAGTTCTTC. Translation gives CASSPRWREDNEQFF.

This chain connects TRBV10-3 to TRBJ2-7; D possibly corresponds to TRBD1 (6 bases). Trimming took 10 bases from V and 1 from J, leaving 17 bases between them. Germline V CDR1 and CDR2: ENHRY, SYGVKD. This CDR3 region has 14 residues. CDR3 sequence (DNA): TGTGCCAGCCGAGGGGGTCAAGTATCCTACGAGCAGTACTTC. It is translated as CASRGGQVSYEQYF.

V is TRBV6-6 and J is TRBJ2-7; no firm D call. The germline gives CDR1 MNHNY, CDR2 SVGAGI (reference sequence). Deletions cut 2 bases from V and 7 bases from J, with 0 bases between. CDR3 length: 9 residues. CDR3 residues: CASSYEQYF. The CDR3 nucleotides read TGTGCCAGCAGTTACGAGCAGTACTTC.